This TCR beta chain is drawn from a study of blood T cell repertoires in COVID-19 (dated by TCRdb to 2018 to 2020). A note on the overall study: Samples covering the acute and convalescent phases of COVID-19 were provided by collaborators in the United States, Italy and Spain. The material from the prospective study consisted of cDNA or gDNA derived from T cells, B-cell-depleted T cells, or PBMCs. The dataset comprised deeply sampled blood TCRbeta repertoires from subjects exposed to, actively infected with, or recovered from COVID-19. The repertoires were made available in a free public database intended to serve as a resource for research on the immune response to SARS-CoV-2. The samples were drawn from two sources: the first 160 participants of the ongoing ImmuneRACE study, and over 950 subjects contributed by 6 global collaborators. A de-identified subject ID, COVID-19 status, age in years and sex were almost always included in the sample metadata. Where available, HLA class I and class II types were taken from metadata supplied by the sample provider and were not determined by assay-based typing.

The immunoSEQ Assay, a bias-controlled multiplex PCR, was used to amplify TCRbeta CDR3 regions from genomic DNA. The authors processed their data as follows. The number of nucleated cells in each sample was estimated by amplification of reference gene primers within the assay. To quantify the absolute abundance of each unique TCRbeta CDR3 rearrangement, sequence reads were collapsed and filtered. For each sample, productive Simpson clonality was calculated as the square root of Simpson's diversity index over productive rearrangements. TCRdb obtained this table from immuneACCESS and retained in-frame rearrangements with V and J assigned. These tables miss some clones; where compared with another copy, unresolved V genes account for less than half of the shortfall, and the remainder is unexplained. The V and J calls and clone size come from that table; D and trimming were worked out from the DNA. Within this sample are about 160,000 clones, with about three quarters of them counted one time only. Jointly, the top ten make up approximately 8% of the sample.

Overall study outcomes, separate from this receptor: Clinical and demographic metadata were provided uncurated, with the amount varying by source and participant.

Counted from cysteine to phenylalanine, this CDR3 has 14 amino acids. Only the CDR3 region is kept as DNA, spanning 42 bases read in frame from base 1. Relative to germline, V is 4 bases shorter and J is 8 bases shorter, with 18 bases between their ends. The germline V gene provides CDR1 SGHRS and CDR2 YFSETQ. Note on this clone: It lacks a known antigen. Base qualities are missing; no much larger clone stands one base away.

The collaborating institutions used their own protocols to collect whole blood in K2EDTA tubes. For TCRbeta analysis, collaborators shipped samples in one of three forms: frozen whole blood, isolated PBMCs, or DNA extracted from either of those sample types. The chain joins TRBV5-1 to TRBJ1-2; the D segment could be TRBD1, given 6 matching bases. The sequenced material came from peripheral blood. The clonotype originates from a man aged 55 to 70 with acute or convalescent COVID-19. The CDR3 corresponds to CASSTEQGSYGYTF. The nucleotide sequence reads TGCGCCAGCAGCACTGAGCAGGGGTCTTACGGCTACACCTTC.